The sequence of this TCR beta chain was determined in a study of T cells after yellow fever vaccination. About the research overall: Preparation of the low-cell-number fractions used SMART-Seq v4 Ultra Low Input.

TCRdb used MiXCR to reprocess the 5' RACE reads, holding one entry per CDR3 protein. This table has 150,000 to 200,000 distinct CDR3 sequences, approximately 6.2% appearing once. The study's findings and limits: Researchers noted that a small share of clonotypes showed up in both CD4 and CD8 compartments. The booster response re-showed most primary clones: around 97% CD4, approximately 90% CD8. Weaker in magnitude, the secondary response showed a faster peak on day 5 versus 15.

Germline V gene data show CDR1 as KGHSH and CDR2 as LQKENI. The CDR3 totals 13 residues. Notes on this clonotype: As yet, its antigen is unknown. A single base separates this from a much larger clone, so it may be a read error.

Sequenced here: CD4+ T cells sorted from PBMCs, sampled on the day of the first yellow fever vaccination. The receptor comes from a man between 18 and 35 years old who received the YFV17D yellow fever vaccine. V and J are TRBV18 and TRBJ1-3; maybe TRBD1 (6 bases). The CDR3 reads CVSSPGEGNTIYF. In DNA form, the CDR3 reads TGTGTCAGCTCACCAGGGGAAGGAAACACCATATATTTT.